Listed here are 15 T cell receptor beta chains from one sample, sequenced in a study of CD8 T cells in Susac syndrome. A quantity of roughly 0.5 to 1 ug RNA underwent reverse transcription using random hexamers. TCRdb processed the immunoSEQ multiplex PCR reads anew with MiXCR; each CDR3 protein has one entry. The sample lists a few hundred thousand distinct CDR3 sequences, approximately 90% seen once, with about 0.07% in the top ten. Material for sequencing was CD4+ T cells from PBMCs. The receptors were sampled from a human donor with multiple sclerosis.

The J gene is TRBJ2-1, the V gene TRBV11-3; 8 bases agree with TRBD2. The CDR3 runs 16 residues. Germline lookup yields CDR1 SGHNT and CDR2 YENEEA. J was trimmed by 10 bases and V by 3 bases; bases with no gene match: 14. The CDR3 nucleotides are TGTGCCAGCAGCTTTAGTGCCGGACTAGCACCGGTCGAGCAGTTCTTC. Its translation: CASSFSAGLAPVEQFF.

The CDR3 nucleotides read TGTGCCAGCAGAGGGTGGGGGGGTCCCAGCAATCAGCCCCAGCATTTT. Protein sequence: CASRGWGGPSNQPQHF. The chain links TRBV6-1 to TRBJ1-5; D is possibly TRBD1 (5 bases). This CDR3 contains 16 residues. The germline CDR1 and CDR2 sequences are MNHNS and SASEGT. The V and J ends lost 6 bases and 1 base respectively, with 16 bases between them.

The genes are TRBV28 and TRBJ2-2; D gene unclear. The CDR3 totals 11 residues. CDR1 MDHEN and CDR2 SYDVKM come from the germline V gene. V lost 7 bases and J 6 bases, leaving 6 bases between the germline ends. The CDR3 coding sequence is TGTGCCAGCATCGGGTCCGGGGAGCTGTTTTTT. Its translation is CASIGSGELFF.

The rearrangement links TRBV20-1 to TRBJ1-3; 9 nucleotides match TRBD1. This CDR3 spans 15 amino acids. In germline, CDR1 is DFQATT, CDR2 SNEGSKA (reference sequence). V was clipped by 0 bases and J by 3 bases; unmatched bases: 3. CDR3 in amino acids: CSARDHRGLGNTIYF. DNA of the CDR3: TGCAGTGCTAGAGATCACAGGGGGCTTGGAAACACCATATATTTT.

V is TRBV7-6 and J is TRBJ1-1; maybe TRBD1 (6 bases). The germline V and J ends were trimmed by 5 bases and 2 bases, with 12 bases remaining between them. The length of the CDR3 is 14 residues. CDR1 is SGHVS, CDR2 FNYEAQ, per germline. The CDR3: CASSLSGGNTEAFF. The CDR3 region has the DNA TGTGCCAGCAGCCTCTCCGGGGGCAACACTGAAGCTTTCTTT.

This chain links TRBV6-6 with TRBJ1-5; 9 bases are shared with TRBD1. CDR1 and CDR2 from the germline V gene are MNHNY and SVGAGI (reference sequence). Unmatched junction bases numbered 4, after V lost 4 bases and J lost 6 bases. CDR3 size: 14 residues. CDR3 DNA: TGTGCCAGCAGTTCCCGGGACAGGGTTCAGCCCCAGCATTTT. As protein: CASSSRDRVQPQHF.

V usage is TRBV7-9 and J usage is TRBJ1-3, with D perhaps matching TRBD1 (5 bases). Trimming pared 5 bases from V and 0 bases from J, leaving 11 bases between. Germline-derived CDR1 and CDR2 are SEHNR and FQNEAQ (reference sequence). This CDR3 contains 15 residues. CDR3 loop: CASSQQGDSGNTIYF. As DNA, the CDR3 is TGTGCCAGCAGCCAGCAGGGTGACTCTGGAAACACCATATATTTT. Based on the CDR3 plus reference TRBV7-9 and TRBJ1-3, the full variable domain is DTGVSQNPRHKITKRGQNVTFRCDPISEHNRLYWYRQTLGQGPEFLTYFQNEAQLEKSRLLSDRFSAERPKGSFSTLEIQRTEQGDSAMYLCASSQQGDSGNTIYFGEGSWLTVV.

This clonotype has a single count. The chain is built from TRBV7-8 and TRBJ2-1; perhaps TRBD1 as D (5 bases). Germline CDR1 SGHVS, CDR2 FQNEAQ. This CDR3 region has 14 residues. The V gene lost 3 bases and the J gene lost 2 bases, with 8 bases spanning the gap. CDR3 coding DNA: TGTGCCAGCAGCTTCAGGGTAACCTACAATGAGCAGTTCTTC. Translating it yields CASSFRVTYNEQFF.

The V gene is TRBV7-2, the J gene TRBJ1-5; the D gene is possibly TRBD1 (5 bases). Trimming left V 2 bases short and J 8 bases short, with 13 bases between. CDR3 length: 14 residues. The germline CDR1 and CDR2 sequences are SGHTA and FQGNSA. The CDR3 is CASSLRGQWEPQHF. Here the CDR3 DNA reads TGTGCCAGCAGCTTACGAGGACAATGGGAGCCCCAGCATTTT.

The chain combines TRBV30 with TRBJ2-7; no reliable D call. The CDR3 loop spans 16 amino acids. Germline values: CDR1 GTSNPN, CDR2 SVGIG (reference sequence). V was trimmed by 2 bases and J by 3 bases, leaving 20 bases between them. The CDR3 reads CAWSLPGRKASYEQYF. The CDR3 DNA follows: TGTGCCTGGAGTCTACCAGGCCGAAAAGCTAGCTACGAGCAGTACTTC. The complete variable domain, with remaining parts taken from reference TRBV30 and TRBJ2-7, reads SQTIHQWPATLVQPVGSPLSLECTVEGTSNPNLYWYRQAAGRGLQLLFYSVGIGQISSEVPQNLSASRPQDRQFILSSKKLLLSDSGFYLCAWSLPGRKASYEQYFGPGTRLTVT.

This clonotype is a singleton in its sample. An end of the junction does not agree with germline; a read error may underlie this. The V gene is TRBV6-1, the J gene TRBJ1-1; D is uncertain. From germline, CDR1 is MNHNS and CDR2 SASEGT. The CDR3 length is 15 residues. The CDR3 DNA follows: TGTGCCAGCAGCCCCCCCCGGACCGCCTATGCTGAAGCCTTCTTT. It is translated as CASSPPRTAYAEAFF.

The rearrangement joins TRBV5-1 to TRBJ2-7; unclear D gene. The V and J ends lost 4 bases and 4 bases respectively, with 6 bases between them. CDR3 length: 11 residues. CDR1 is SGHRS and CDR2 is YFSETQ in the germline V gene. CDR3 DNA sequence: TGCGCCAGCAGCGACACATACGAGCAGTACTTC. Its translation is CASSDTYEQYF.

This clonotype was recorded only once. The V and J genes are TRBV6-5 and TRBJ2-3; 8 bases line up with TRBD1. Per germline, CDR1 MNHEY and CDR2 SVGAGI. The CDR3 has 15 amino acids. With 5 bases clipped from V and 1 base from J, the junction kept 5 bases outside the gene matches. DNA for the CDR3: TGTGCCAGCAGTCAGGACAGGGTGGGCACAGATACGCAGTATTTT. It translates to CASSQDRVGTDTQYF.

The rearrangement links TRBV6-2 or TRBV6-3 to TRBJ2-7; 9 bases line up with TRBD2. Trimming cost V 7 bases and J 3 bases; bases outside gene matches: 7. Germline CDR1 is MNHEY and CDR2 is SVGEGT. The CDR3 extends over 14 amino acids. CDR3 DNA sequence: TGTGCCAGCATGGATAGCGGGAGTGGCTACGAGCAGTACTTC. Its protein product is CASMDSGSGYEQYF.

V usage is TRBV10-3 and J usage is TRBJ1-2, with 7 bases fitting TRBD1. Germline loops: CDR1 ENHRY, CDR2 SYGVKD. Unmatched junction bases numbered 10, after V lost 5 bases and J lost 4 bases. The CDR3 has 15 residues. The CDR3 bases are TGTGCCATCAGTTGGTCAGACAGGGAGATCTATGGCTACACCTTC. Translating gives CAISWSDREIYGYTF.